Listed here is a single TCR beta chain. Its antigen remains unknown. An amount of RNA that ranged from roughly 0.5 to 1 ug was reverse transcribed with random hexamers. An immunoSEQ multiplex PCR amplified TCR beta CDR3 over 54 Vbeta and 13 Jbeta. Each CDR3 protein is one row after TCRdb ran MiXCR on the immunoSEQ multiplex PCR reads. The data hold about 240,000 distinct CDR3 sequences, with about 95% observed a single time. The sample originates from a study of CD8 T cells in Susac syndrome. Background on the study: Each patient with Susac syndrome, at the time of blood draw, was therapy-naive, on corticosteroids, or on intravenous immunoglobulin alone.

General study results and limits: Where Susac syndrome CD4+ T cell repertoires were concerned, no clonal expansion was evident. Regarding the TCR sequencing and HLA analysis, the study admitted that a relatively small number of individuals were involved.

The CDR3 runs 11 residues. The ends were cut back, 5 bases at V and 5 bases at J, with 10 bases in the middle. The V gene's germline CDR1 is SQVTM and CDR2 ANQGSEA. The receptor was derived from a human donor with Susac syndrome. The sample taken for sequencing was CD4+ T cells from PBMCs. This rearrangement joins TRBV29-1 to TRBJ2-7; D may correspond to TRBD1 or TRBD2 (6 bases each). CDR3 sequence (DNA): TGCAGCGTTTCCGGGGGCCACGAGCAGTACTTC. Protein: CSVSGGHEQYF.